This entry features one T cell receptor beta chain sequence. It was with 60 Vbeta and 13 Jbeta primers that the PCR ran. Repertoires were generated with immunoSEQ multiplex PCR, while TCRdb's copy carries only in-frame clones and drops some. The sample yields more than 150,000 clones, roughly 84% seen once. The data stem from a study of cytomegalovirus exposure and HLA in healthy donors. Germline trimming cut 4 bases from V and 6 bases from J; bases unmatched to any gene: 11. This CDR3 contains 17 residues. Germline CDR1 is WNHNN and CDR2 is SYGVQD (reference sequence). The source is a woman in her forties or fifties in good health and CMV-seropositive. The J gene is TRBJ2-2, the V gene TRBV10-1, with 10 positions matching TRBD2. Sequencing input: PBMCs. In DNA, the CDR3 is TGCGCCAGCAGTGGGACCCTAGCGGGGGCCTACGCCGGGGAGCTGTTTTTT. The encoded protein is CASSGTLAGAYAGELFF.